This entry lists 27 T cell receptor beta chains sequenced from one sample in a study of human T cells and chemical hapten exposure. Time point denoted: patch test 1, 2 weeks after DPC sensitization. Noted treatment: therapeutic diphenylcyclopropenone sensitization with weekly scalp DPC. TCRdb processed the RACE reads anew with MiXCR; each CDR3 protein has one entry. The repertoire holds about 99,000 distinct CDR3 sequences, roughly 12% seen once, with approximately 2.1% in the top ten. Here the sequenced sample was whole blood, taken in connection with sensitization to the hapten diphenylcyclopropenone (DPC). The receptors originated from a woman aged 40 to 49 with alopecia areata. Some clones in this sample may be carry-over from other donors' samples.

The chain employs TRBV28 and TRBJ2-7; 8 bases align to TRBD2. The CDR3 runs 14 residues. Germline V lookup: CDR1 MDHEN, CDR2 SYDVKM. After removal of 7 bases from V and 4 bases from J, the junction contained 9 bases not matched to a gene. The CDR3 spells CASTPGSGSYEQYF. The CDR3 coding sequence is TGTGCCAGCACCCCGGGGAGCGGGAGTTACGAGCAGTACTTC.

This clonotype was seen more than once but under ten times. The V call is TRBV12-3 or TRBV12-4, the J call TRBJ2-3; the D gene is possibly TRBD1 (6 bases). V dropped 1 base and J dropped 2 bases, with 10 bases sitting between them. The CDR3 has 15 amino acids. The CDR3 spells CASSLVQGHTDTQYF. The CDR3 DNA follows: TGTGCCAGCAGTTTAGTCCAGGGGCACACAGATACGCAGTATTTT.

A few counts support this clonotype. The chain joins TRBV2 to TRBJ2-1; D is unresolved. Germline V gene lookup returns CDR1 SNHLY and CDR2 FYNNEI. CDR3 size: 13 residues. Trimming pared 8 bases from V and 0 bases from J, leaving 8 bases between. Here the CDR3 reads CASEQSSYNEQFF. CDR3 sequence (DNA): TGTGCCAGCGAACAGAGCTCCTACAATGAGCAGTTCTTC.

In this sample, this clonotype turned up a few times. This chain links TRBV27 with TRBJ1-6; no clear D gene. Germline V lookup: CDR1 MNHEY, CDR2 SMNVEV (reference sequence). The CDR3 consists of 13 residues. Between the trimmed V and J ends, which lost 2 bases and 10 bases, there was a span of 9 bases. The CDR3 DNA sequence: TGTGCCAGCAGTTTAAGAGGCGGATCACCCCTCCACTTT. Protein: CASSLRGGSPLHF.

This clonotype was recorded many times. V and J are TRBV3-1 and TRBJ1-1; D is uncertain. CDR1 is LGHDT, CDR2 YNNKEL, per germline (reference sequence). Trimming took off 5 bases at V and 5 bases at J, with 6 bases between the two ends. This CDR3 has 11 residues. CDR3 sequence: CASSLATEAFF. The CDR3 coding sequence is TGTGCCAGCAGCTTGGCGACTGAAGCTTTCTTT.

The rearrangement joins TRBV20-1 to TRBJ1-1; D is ambiguous. V was pared by 3 bases and J by 1 base, with 9 bases between. The germline V gene has CDR1 DFQATT and CDR2 SNEGSKA (reference sequence). This CDR3 is 13 amino acids long. In DNA form, the CDR3 reads TGCAGTGCTAGCTCTACGAAGAACACTGAAGCTTTCTTT. It specifies CSASSTKNTEAFF.

In this sample, this clonotype turned up a few times. The CDR3 region is CASSPGTGGAPFF. Written as DNA, the CDR3 is TGCGCCAGCAGCCCTGGGACAGGGGGCGCACCTTTCTTT. The chain uses TRBV5-1 and TRBJ1-1; TRBD1 agrees at 12 bases. The CDR3 runs to 13 residues. Trimming cost V 4 bases and J 12 bases; bases outside gene matches: 7. CDR1 SGHRS and CDR2 YFSETQ come from the germline V gene.

In this sample, this clonotype turned up a few times. The J gene is TRBJ2-3, the V gene TRBV7-2; maybe TRBD2 (6 bases). The CDR3 is made up of 16 amino acids. The germline gives CDR1 SGHTA, CDR2 FQGNSA. V lost 4 bases and J 3 bases, leaving 17 bases between the germline ends. This CDR3 reads CASSYAGTPGTDTQYF. As DNA, the CDR3 is TGTGCCAGCAGCTACGCCGGGACTCCGGGGACAGATACGCAGTATTTT.

V usage is TRBV6-6 and J usage is TRBJ2-7; no reliable D call. Trimming cost V 0 bases and J 4 bases, with 16 bases left between them. In germline, CDR1 is MNHNY, CDR2 SVGAGI (reference sequence). The CDR3 contains 16 residues. CDR3 sequence: CASSYSIPEAGYEQYF. CDR3 in DNA: TGTGCCAGCAGTTACTCGATACCGGAAGCTGGGTACGAGCAGTACTTC.

This clonotype has more than one count but fewer than ten. The rearrangement links TRBV29-1 to TRBJ2-3; 7 nucleotides match TRBD2. CDR3 size: 13 residues. Looked up from germline, CDR1 is SQVTM and CDR2 is ANQGSEA. With 4 bases clipped from V and 2 bases from J, the junction kept 3 bases outside the gene matches. CDR3 amino acids: CSVGGTITDTQYF. For the CDR3, the DNA is TGCAGCGTTGGGGGGACTATCACAGATACGCAGTATTTT.

This clonotype was recorded many times. The chain joins TRBV6-5 to TRBJ2-3, with 7 nucleotides matching TRBD1. Trimming cost V 2 bases and J 3 bases; bases outside gene matches: 11. The CDR3 runs to 17 residues. Germline V gene lookup returns CDR1 MNHEY and CDR2 SVGAGI. DNA for the CDR3: TGTGCCAGCAGTTACCCCAAAGGACAGGCCGGGACAGATACGCAGTATTTT. Translation gives CASSYPKGQAGTDTQYF.

The chain joins TRBV29-1 to TRBJ2-5; the match to TRBD1 covers 10 bases. CDR1 is SQVTM, CDR2 ANQGSEA, per germline. After removal of 7 bases from V and 2 bases from J, the junction contained 4 bases not matched to a gene. This CDR3 contains 13 residues. CDR3 DNA: TGCAGCGGCTGGACAGGGGGTCAAGAGACCCAGTACTTC. The encoded protein is CSGWTGGQETQYF.

This chain connects TRBV20-1 to TRBJ1-5, with a tentative D call TRBD1 (5 bases). V was cut by 5 bases and J by 4 bases, with 12 bases left in between. This CDR3 is 13 amino acids long. The V gene's germline CDR1 is DFQATT and CDR2 SNEGSKA (reference sequence). The CDR3 DNA reads as TGCAGTGCTCCTCGGACACCTAATCAGCCCCAGCATTTT. Encoded protein: CSAPRTPNQPQHF.

V usage is TRBV7-9 and J usage is TRBJ2-3, with no clear D. The germline V gene has CDR1 SEHNR and CDR2 FQNEAQ (reference sequence). The germline V and J ends were trimmed by 5 bases and 3 bases, with 12 bases remaining between them. The CDR3 has 14 amino acids. The CDR3 DNA reads as TGTGCCAGCAGCCCCCCCCTGGGGACAGATACGCAGTATTTT. It codes for CASSPPLGTDTQYF.

V is TRBV7-6 and J is TRBJ2-1; no firm D call. Trimming took off 2 bases at V and 10 bases at J, with 9 bases between the two ends. The CDR3 spans 12 residues. CDR1 and CDR2 from the germline V gene are SGHVS and FNYEAQ. The DNA for the CDR3 is TGTGCCAGCAGCTTACATAGCCCAGAGCAGTTCTTC. Protein: CASSLHSPEQFF.

The genes are TRBV19 and TRBJ2-2; 7 nucleotides line up with TRBD2. J lost 3 bases, V lost 7 bases, and 5 bases had no gene match. This CDR3 has 14 residues. The germline CDR1 and CDR2 sequences are LNHDA and SQIVND (reference sequence). CDR3 protein: CASMEGGYTGELFF. In nucleotides, the CDR3 is TGTGCCAGTATGGAGGGAGGGTACACCGGGGAGCTGTTTTTT. The entire variable domain, with the rest obtained from reference TRBV19 and TRBJ2-2, is as follows: DGGITQSPKYLFRKEGQNVTLSCEQNLNHDAMYWYRQDPGQGLRLIYYSQIVNDFQKGDIAEGYSVSREKKESFPLTVTSAQKNPTAFYLCASMEGGYTGELFFGEGSRLTVL.

This clonotype has just a few counts. V and J are TRBV20-1 and TRBJ2-5; TRBD2 matches 9 bases. Germline V gene sequence: CDR1 DFQATT, CDR2 SNEGSKA (reference sequence). This CDR3 spans 15 amino acids. J was trimmed by 1 base and V by 6 bases; bases with no gene match: 9. This CDR3 is CSAEITSGLQETQYF. CDR3 in DNA: TGCAGTGCCGAAATCACTAGCGGGCTCCAAGAGACCCAGTACTTC.

The chain couples TRBV19 to TRBJ1-2; no clear D gene. V was shortened by 3 bases and J by 4 bases, with 15 bases between the two germline ends. There are 15 residues in the CDR3. Germline loops: CDR1 LNHDA, CDR2 SQIVND (reference sequence). This CDR3 reads CASSMTSGSLYGYTF. The CDR3 nucleotides are TGTGCCAGTAGTATGACGTCCGGGTCCCTCTATGGCTACACCTTC.

This chain joins TRBV29-1 and TRBJ2-1, with TRBD2 identical over 9 bases. The CDR3 runs 13 residues. Germline loops: CDR1 SQVTM, CDR2 ANQGSEA. V was clipped by 5 bases and J by 6 bases; unmatched bases: 5. CDR3 residues: CSVRGRASNEQFF. The CDR3 region has the DNA TGCAGCGTTCGCGGGAGGGCCTCCAATGAGCAGTTCTTC.

The DNA of the CDR3 is TGTGCCATTAGGACGGATCCCGGGGAGCTGTTTTTT. Encoded protein: CAIRTDPGELFF. This chain links TRBV12-3 or TRBV12-4 with TRBJ2-2; no definite D call. The CDR3 consists of 12 residues. The V and J ends lost 10 bases and 6 bases respectively, with 12 bases between them.

V and J are TRBV29-1 and TRBJ2-3; maybe TRBD1 (5 bases). Trimming took off 3 bases at V and 6 bases at J, with 13 bases between the two ends. Germline values: CDR1 SQVTM, CDR2 ANQGSEA. The CDR3 consists of 13 residues. DNA of the CDR3: TGCAGCGTTGACCCCAGGGTCGAGGATACGCAGTATTTT. Amino acid sequence: CSVDPRVEDTQYF.

This clonotype was seen a handful of times. The J gene is TRBJ2-7, the V gene TRBV6-2 or TRBV6-3, with a weak D call TRBD1 (6 bases). Germline V gene sequence: CDR1 MNHEY, CDR2 SVGEGT. The CDR3 covers 15 residues. V was shortened by 4 bases and J by 0 bases, with 13 bases between the two germline ends. The CDR3 here is CASSLQGASSYEQYF. The CDR3 coding sequence is TGTGCCAGCAGTTTACAGGGCGCTAGCTCCTACGAGCAGTACTTC.

This clonotype was seen many times. The chain combines TRBV7-2 with TRBJ2-6; D remains ambiguous. CDR1 and CDR2 from the germline V gene are SGHTA and FQGNSA. Trimming removed 6 bases from V and 3 bases from J, with 6 bases in between. The CDR3 is 13 amino acids. CDR3 amino acids: CASSFYGANVLTF. Written as DNA, the CDR3 is TGTGCCAGCAGTTTTTATGGGGCCAACGTCCTGACTTTC.

This clonotype was counted between two and nine times. This chain links TRBV19 with TRBJ2-1; D gene uncertain. The V and J ends lost 4 bases and 6 bases respectively, with 22 bases between them. The CDR3 consists of 17 residues. The germline V gene encodes CDR1 LNHDA and CDR2 SQIVND (reference sequence). This CDR3 is CASSTPRQSSIPNEQFF. The CDR3 region has the DNA TGTGCCAGTAGTACCCCCCGGCAGTCATCAATACCCAATGAGCAGTTCTTC.

This clonotype was seen repeatedly, ten times or more. The V gene is TRBV11-2, the J gene TRBJ2-6, with no clear D. The germline gives CDR1 SGHAT, CDR2 FQNNGV. V shed 2 bases and J shed 2 bases, with 7 bases lying between them. The CDR3 is 15 amino acids. The CDR3: CASSLSTAGANVLTF. CDR3 in DNA: TGTGCCAGCAGCTTATCTACCGCTGGGGCCAACGTCCTGACTTTC.

This rearrangement joins TRBV12-3 or TRBV12-4 to TRBJ2-7; 8 nucleotides line up with TRBD2. The CDR3 totals 16 residues. Unmatched junction bases numbered 7, after V lost 2 bases and J lost 1 base. The CDR3 bases are TGTGCCAGCAGTTTAATGAGTACTAGCGGTTCCTACGAGCAGTACTTC. Residues: CASSLMSTSGSYEQYF.

This sequence joins TRBV5-4 and TRBJ2-1; no reliable D call. Germline loops: CDR1 SGHNT, CDR2 YYREEE (reference sequence). The CDR3 covers 15 residues. Trimming took 7 bases from V and 8 from J, leaving 22 bases between them. CDR3 DNA sequence: TGTGCCAGCGGGCCCGAGGCCGCCCGGATGGATGAGCAGTTCTTC. Amino acids: CASGPEAARMDEQFF.